What follows are 4 T cell receptor beta chains derived from one specimen sequenced in a study of siplizumab effects on memory and regulatory T cells. Method: immunoSEQ multiplex PCR; TCRdb's copy keeps in-frame clones and lacks some. The data show 80,000 to 95,000 clones, roughly 94% seen once. The material sequenced was CD8+ T cells sorted from blood. The receptor source for this set is a human donor in good health.

By share, this clone counts as medium-sized. The chain joins TRBV7-9 to TRBJ2-7; D might be TRBD1 or TRBD2, each matching 5 bases. The V and J ends lost 10 bases and 1 base respectively, with 14 bases between them. Germline CDR1 is SEHNR and CDR2 is FQNEAQ (reference sequence). The CDR3 has 13 amino acids. This CDR3 reads CATRDGLSYEQYF. Here the CDR3 DNA reads TGTGCCACAAGGGACGGCCTTTCCTACGAGCAGTACTTC.

This sequence joins TRBV9 and TRBJ2-7; D might be TRBD2 (6 bases). Germline V gives CDR1 SGDLS, CDR2 YYNGEE. This CDR3 is 15 amino acids long. V lost 3 bases to trimming and J lost 0 bases, with 13 bases between them. The CDR3 DNA reads TGTGCCAGCAGCGCCTCGGGAGACTTCTCCTACGAGCAGTACTTC. It codes for CASSASGDFSYEQYF.

The gene calls are TRBV27 and TRBJ1-2; D not certain. The CDR3 is made up of 13 amino acids. V was cut by 0 bases and J by 7 bases, with 9 bases left in between. From germline, CDR1 is MNHEY and CDR2 SMNVEV (reference sequence). CDR3 bases: TGTGCCAGCAGTTTATCAGGGCCCGGTGGCTACACCTTC. Its translation is CASSLSGPGGYTF.

V gene TRBV6-5 combines with J gene TRBJ2-1; D gene uncertain. The V end lost 4 bases, the J end lost 2 bases, and 9 bases lay between the germline ends. The CDR3 runs to 14 residues. CDR1 MNHEY and CDR2 SVGAGI come from the germline V gene. In DNA, the CDR3 is TGTGCCAGCAGTTTTTATGGCCCCTACAATGAGCAGTTCTTC. Translated, it gives CASSFYGPYNEQFF.